The rows below give T cell receptor beta chains drawn from one sample of a study of identical twins. TCRdb processed the 5' RACE reads anew with MiXCR; each CDR3 protein has one entry. The repertoire includes about 690,000 distinct CDR3 sequences, 5.5% to 6.5% of them detected once, and 1.5% to 2% sits in the top ten. The sample was naive T cells sorted from blood. These receptors came from a man between 18 and 35 years old in good health. CDR3s include the opening cysteine and the closing phenylalanine or tryptophan.

V,CDR3
TRBV12-3/TRBV12-4,CASSLGAIRSGSSYEQYF
TRBV20-1,CSASPLAGNIQYF
TRBV6-2/TRBV6-3,CAISQIPDRYNEQFF
TRBV12-3/TRBV12-4,CASRGYDIRDTQYF
TRBV27,CASSSPSQGGVNTEAFF
TRBV27,CASSLMGQNSNEQFF
TRBV5-6,CASSWGTGIYEQYF
TRBV13,CASSSTSGSTDASTDTQYF
TRBV12-3/TRBV12-4,CASSSTRTGNTIYF
TRBV11-2,CASSWDWNTEAFF
TRBV15,CATGGPHVETQYF
TRBV10-3,CATAKRGMGRQNSNQPQHF
TRBV12-3/TRBV12-4,CASSSPGQYGYTF
TRBV12-3/TRBV12-4,CASNPHGGTEAFF
TRBV11-1,CASSLAPGQGNIAGGSYNEQFF
TRBV10-3,CATGTGNEGQPQHF
TRBV25-1,CASRQAGEGNEQYF
TRBV10-3,CAIDGDTDTQYF
TRBV5-1,CASSLQGTPGETQYF
TRBV12-3/TRBV12-4,CASSVTGLDTEAFF
TRBV6-1,CASSEAGRSDTQYF
TRBV24-1,CATSDLSGTGLGHEQFF
TRBV29-1,CSVGSDPYEQYF
TRBV2,CASSPRRDGANVLTF
TRBV7-3,CASSLLDRSTDTQYF
TRBV15,CATSPRLAGDEQYF
TRBV7-2,CASSIPGTSGVNEQFF
TRBV27,CASSPEGDFDEQYF
TRBV25-1,CASTGGDTQYF
TRBV5-5,CASSRAGNQPQHF
TRBV12-3/TRBV12-4,CASSFGSYNEQFF
TRBV5-1,CASSRGTLQGYTF
TRBV20-1,CSARIGTGGYEKLFF
TRBV11-2,CASRNVGGKEDEQFF
TRBV24-1,CATSELDRGETQYF
TRBV27,CASKPGANNEQFF
TRBV5-5,CASSLWRSHDNEQFF
TRBV5-5,CASSSGGIWNTGELFF
TRBV6-1,CASRGEGRLNTEAFF
TRBV20-1,CSARTYDEYGYTF
TRBV3-1,CASSQEFGDTSTEAFF